Here is one TCR beta chain with its context. Antigen unknown. This entry is derived from a study of T cell responses to AZD1222 COVID-19 vaccine. General study findings and limits: No day 14 peak samples; only post-peak repertoires were characterized. Only a handful of AZD1222 recipients tested seropositive at baseline. Nearly half of the spike-specific TCRs reportedly recognize variant regions that carry no mutations.

Sequencing was performed with immunoSEQ multiplex PCR; in TCRdb, only in-frame clones are kept and a portion is missing. The table has 150,000 or so clones, approximately 90% seen once. The CDR3 is made up of 15 amino acids. CDR1 SGHRS and CDR2 YFSETQ come from the germline V gene. Trimming took 1 base from V and 5 from J; bases not matched to a gene: 4. The starting material was peripheral blood, obtained 28 days after the second AZD1222 dose. The clonotype was recovered from an adult who received the AZD1222 COVID-19 vaccine. The chain links TRBV5-1 to TRBJ2-1; 9 bases are a match to TRBD2. The chain's CDR3 is CASSLLASGDNEQFF. CDR3 coding DNA: TGCGCCAGCAGCTTGTTAGCTAGCGGGGACAATGAGCAGTTCTTC.